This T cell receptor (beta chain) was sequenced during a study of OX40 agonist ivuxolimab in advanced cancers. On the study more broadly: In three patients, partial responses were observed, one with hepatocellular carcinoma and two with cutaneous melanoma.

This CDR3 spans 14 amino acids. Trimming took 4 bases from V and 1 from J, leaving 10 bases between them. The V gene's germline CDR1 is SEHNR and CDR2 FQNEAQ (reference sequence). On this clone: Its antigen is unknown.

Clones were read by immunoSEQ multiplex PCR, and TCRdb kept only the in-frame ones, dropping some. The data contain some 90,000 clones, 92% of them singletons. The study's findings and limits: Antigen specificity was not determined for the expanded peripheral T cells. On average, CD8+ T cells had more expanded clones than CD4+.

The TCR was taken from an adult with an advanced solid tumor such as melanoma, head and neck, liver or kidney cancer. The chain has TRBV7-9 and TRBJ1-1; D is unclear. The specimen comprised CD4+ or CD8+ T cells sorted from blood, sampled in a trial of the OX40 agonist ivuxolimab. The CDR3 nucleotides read TGTGCCAGCAGCTCCGCCCTCCGGAACACTGAAGCTTTCTTT. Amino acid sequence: CASSSALRNTEAFF.